This is a list of T cell receptor beta chains from one sample in a study of T cells after yellow fever vaccination. From the 5' RACE reads, TCRdb called clonotypes with MiXCR, one entry per CDR3 protein. The sample yields nearly 550,000 distinct CDR3 sequences, approximately 21% seen once. The sample consisted of PBMCs, taken 15 days after the yellow fever booster vaccination. These receptors were collected from a man younger than 45 who received the YFV17D yellow fever vaccine. Each CDR3 is given with its conserved first and last residue. The order of the fields is clone size, J gene, V gene, D gene, CDR3 DNA, CDR3 protein. The D gene is left open where the match is weak. Clone size, where shown, is once, few, many, or a class for clones that have expanded.

few	TRBJ2-5	TRBV11-2	.	TGTGCCAGCAGCCCTGTAGCGGACGAGACCCAGTACTTC	CASSPVADETQYF
few	TRBJ2-3	TRBV21-1	.	TGTGCCAGCATCGATCGAAGCCGTACAGATACGCAGTATTTT	CASIDRSRTDTQYF
.	TRBJ1-6	TRBV20-1	.	TGCAGTGCTGGTCGCGGGAGAAGTAATTCACCCCTCCACTTT	CSAGRGRSNSPLHF
few	TRBJ2-2	TRBV12-3/TRBV12-4	TRBD2	TGTGCCAGCATCATGCCGGGGACTAGCGGGCCCGGGGAGCTGTTTTTT	CASIMPGTSGPGELFF
few	TRBJ2-1	TRBV28	TRBD1	TGTGCCAGCAGACGGACAGGGGTGGTCTACAATGAGCAGTTCTTC	CASRRTGVVYNEQFF
.	TRBJ2-3	TRBV4-2	.	TGTGCCAGCAGCCACCAAAACAAACCAGATACGCAGTATTTT	CASSHQNKPDTQYF
once	TRBJ2-1	TRBV14	TRBD2	TGTGCCAGCAGCCAAGAGCGGGGGTACAGGAATGAGCAGTTCTTC	CASSQERGYRNEQFF
.	TRBJ2-2	TRBV7-9	.	TGTGCCAGCAGCGACCTCCGGGGGGCTGGCACCGGGGAGCTGTTTTTT	CASSDLRGAGTGELFF
.	TRBJ1-4	TRBV7-2	.	TGTGCCAGCAGCTTCACTAATGAAAAACTGTTTTTT	CASSFTNEKLFF
.	TRBJ2-7	TRBV7-2	.	TGTGCCAGCAGCTTAAGTATGACAGAAGCCTACGAGCAGTACTTC	CASSLSMTEAYEQYF
many	TRBJ2-3	TRBV3-1	.	TGTGCCAGCAGCCAAGATCGGATTAGTAGCACAGATACGCAGTATTTT	CASSQDRISSTDTQYF
.	TRBJ2-5	TRBV5-5	.	TGTGCCAGCAGCTTGTGGACAGAAGAGACCCAGTACTTC	CASSLWTEETQYF
.	TRBJ2-3	TRBV12-3/TRBV12-4	.	TGTGCCAGCAAAGTGCGACGGACAGATACGCAGTATTTT	CASKVRRTDTQYF
few	TRBJ2-1	TRBV14	.	TGTGCCAGCAGCCCAATATCTTCCGGCGGGCAGTTCTTC	CASSPISSGGQFF
.	TRBJ2-7	TRBV6-5	.	TGTGCCAGCAGTTACTCAACGGACCTCTTCTACGAGCAGTACTTC	CASSYSTDLFYEQYF
few	TRBJ2-1	TRBV7-6	.	TGTGCCAGCAGCTTAGCGCAAGGAACAGTCTACAATGAGCAGTTCTTC	CASSLAQGTVYNEQFF
.	TRBJ2-7	TRBV29-1	.	TGCAGCGTTGAAAGTGTCGGCGAGCAGTACTTC	CSVESVGEQYF
few	TRBJ2-1	TRBV9	.	TGTGCCAGCAGCGTAGGGGGCGGGTTGAGCTCCTACAATGAGCAGTTCTTC	CASSVGGGLSSYNEQFF
few	TRBJ2-3	TRBV7-6	.	TGTGCCAGCAGCTTTCGATGGCCGTCAGATACGCAGTATTTT	CASSFRWPSDTQYF
.	TRBJ2-1	TRBV4-3	.	TGCGCCAGCAGCCAAGAAGGGACAACGGGTAATGAGCAGTTCTTC	CASSQEGTTGNEQFF
few	TRBJ2-7	TRBV5-5	.	TGTGCCAGCAGCTTGGGTCGGCGGGAAGTCTACGAGCAGTACTTC	CASSLGRREVYEQYF
few	TRBJ2-7	TRBV20-1	TRBD1	TGCAGTGCTAGGGGGGAGACAGGGCGGTACGAGCAGTACTTC	CSARGETGRYEQYF
.	TRBJ1-5	TRBV20-1	TRBD1	TGCAGTGCCTCCCCCGGGACAGGGGTCTCGAATCAGCCCCAGCATTTT	CSASPGTGVSNQPQHF
few	TRBJ2-5	TRBV6-1	.	TGTGCCAGCAGTAATTTGCGACTAGTAGGAGAAGAAGAGATGGCCCAGTACTTC	CASSNLRLVGEEEMAQYF
few	TRBJ2-7	TRBV29-1	.	TGCAGTTGGGGGACCGCCTACGAGCAGTACTTC	CSWGTAYEQYF
few	TRBJ2-5	TRBV25-1	.	TGTGCCAGCAGCCCAGGGGGGCAGACCCAGTACTTC	CASSPGGQTQYF
few	TRBJ2-4	TRBV5-1	TRBD2	TGCGCCAGCAGCTTGGCCCCTAGCGGGACAGACATTCAGTACTTC	CASSLAPSGTDIQYF
.	TRBJ2-7	TRBV5-1	TRBD1	TGCGCCAGCAGCTTCGCACAGGGGTCCTACGAGCAGTACTTC	CASSFAQGSYEQYF
.	TRBJ2-7	TRBV7-2	.	TGTGCCAGCAGCTTAAACGCCTACGAGCAGTACTTC	CASSLNAYEQYF
few	TRBJ2-7	TRBV12-3/TRBV12-4	.	TGTGCCAGCAGTGACTCGGAGGGCTACGAGCAGTACTTC	CASSDSEGYEQYF
few	TRBJ2-5	TRBV12-3/TRBV12-4	.	TGTGCCATCACTAGATGGGGAGCGATGGAGACCCAGTACTTC	CAITRWGAMETQYF
many	TRBJ2-3	TRBV5-1	.	TGCGCCAGCAGCTTGGCTCCGGGGGGCACAGATACGCAGTATTTT	CASSLAPGGTDTQYF
few	TRBJ1-1	TRBV18	.	TGTGCCAGCTCACCACTCAGGGGCGTGGACACTGAAGCTTTCTTT	CASSPLRGVDTEAFF
.	TRBJ2-1	TRBV6-4	.	TGTGCCAGCAGTCCCACCGGGGGCGTGACCAGACCTAATGAGCAGTTCTTC	CASSPTGGVTRPNEQFF
.	TRBJ2-5	TRBV29-1	TRBD1	TGCAGCGTAGCCCCGACAGGGCTGGAGACCCAGTACTTC	CSVAPTGLETQYF
.	TRBJ2-7	TRBV20-1	TRBD2	TGCAGTGCTACTACTCTAGCGGACTTCTACGAGCAGTACTTC	CSATTLADFYEQYF
.	TRBJ2-5	TRBV15	.	TGTGCCACCAGGAAAACAGGGCTAGTGACCCAGTACTTC	CATRKTGLVTQYF
.	TRBJ2-3	TRBV7-3	.	TGTGCCAGCAGCCCTATGGGCTCAGGGGGGGCAGATACGCAGTATTTT	CASSPMGSGGADTQYF
many	TRBJ1-2	TRBV7-6	TRBD1	TGTGCCAGCAGCTTAGAGGACAGGGGCTATGGCTACACCTTC	CASSLEDRGYGYTF
.	TRBJ1-5	TRBV30	TRBD1	TGTGCCTGGGGGACAGTCACCAGGAATCAGCCCCAGCATTTT	CAWGTVTRNQPQHF
.	TRBJ2-5	TRBV5-6	.	TGTGCCAGCAGCTTGACGGACAACCCTCGGGAGACCCAGTACTTC	CASSLTDNPRETQYF
.	TRBJ1-6	TRBV6-5	.	TGTGCCAGCAGTTACTCGTCCCCCCGGGATATAGGTTCACCCCTCCACTTT	CASSYSSPRDIGSPLHF
.	TRBJ2-2	TRBV4-3	.	TGCGCCAGCAGCCAAACCACAGGAAGGGACACCGGGGAGCTGTTTTTT	CASSQTTGRDTGELFF